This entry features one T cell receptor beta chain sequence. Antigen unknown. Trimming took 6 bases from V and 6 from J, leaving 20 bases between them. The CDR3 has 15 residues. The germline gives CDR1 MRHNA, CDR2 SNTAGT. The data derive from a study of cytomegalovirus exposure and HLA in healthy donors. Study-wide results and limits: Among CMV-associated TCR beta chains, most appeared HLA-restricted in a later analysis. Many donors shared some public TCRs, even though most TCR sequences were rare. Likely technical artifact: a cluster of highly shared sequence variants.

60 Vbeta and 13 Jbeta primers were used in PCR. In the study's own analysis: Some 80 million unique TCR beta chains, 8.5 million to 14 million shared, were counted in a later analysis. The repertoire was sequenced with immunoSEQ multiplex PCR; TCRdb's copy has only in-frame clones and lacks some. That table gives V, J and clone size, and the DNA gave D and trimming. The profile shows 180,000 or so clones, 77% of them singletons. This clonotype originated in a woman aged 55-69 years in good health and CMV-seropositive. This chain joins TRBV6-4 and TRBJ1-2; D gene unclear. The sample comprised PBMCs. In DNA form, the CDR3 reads TGTGCCAGCAGCCGCAATCCCTCCGGTACCCATGGCTACACCTTC. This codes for CASSRNPSGTHGYTF.